This TCR beta chain stems from a study of blood T cell repertoires in COVID-19. Overall study context: Researchers got acute and convalescent COVID-19 samples from the United States, Italy and Spain. Nucleic acid was either cDNA or gDNA, and it came from T cells, B-cell-depleted T cells, or PBMCs.

In the source study's methods: Amplification of reference gene primers was used by the study to estimate nucleated cell counts. Profiling relied on immunoSEQ multiplex PCR, and the TCRdb table lists in-frame clones only, not all of them. V and J calls and clone size are copied from that table; D and trimming were computed from the DNA. The table records about 200,000 clones, under 85% of them present only once. Trimming removed 5 bases from V and 4 bases from J, with 12 bases in between. Germline CDR1 reads SGHTA; CDR2 reads FQGTGA. The CDR3 covers 14 residues. As concerns this clone: The sample carries other DNA sequences with the same CDR3.

Enrolled during active infection, Seattle patients were then followed longitudinally. The material sequenced was peripheral blood. The sequence derives from a woman of 80 years or more with COVID-19, enrolled during active disease. The rearrangement uses TRBV7-3 and TRBJ2-1; D might be TRBD2 (5 bases). The DNA for the CDR3 is TGTGCCAGCAGCCCGAGCGGAACATACAATGAGCAGTTCTTC. It yields the protein CASSPSGTYNEQFF. Full variable domain (remainder filled in from reference TRBV7-3 and TRBJ2-1): GAGVSQTPSNKVTEKGKYVELRCDPISGHTALYWYRQSLGQGPEFLIYFQGTGAADDSGLPNDRFFAVRPEGSVSTLKIQRTERGDSAVYLCASSPSGTYNEQFFGPGTRLTVL.